The T cell receptor (beta chain) under discussion was sequenced for a study of tumor and adjacent non-tumor tissue in lung cancer. Study-level information: There were around 11 adenocarcinoma, a couple of squamous cell carcinoma and 1 small cell lung cancer cases. The patients, around 11 men and 5 or 6 women, were about 31 to 85 with stage I to III disease.

RNA was extracted from bulk tissue without any cell sorting. The normal lung tissue was taken more than 3 cm from the tumor edge. Three rounds of nested PCR, following a modified ARM-PCR protocol, produced the TCRbeta library. TCRdb processed the multiplex PCR reads anew with MiXCR; each CDR3 protein has one entry. The sample includes roughly 70,000 distinct CDR3 sequences, around 70% of them seen just once. Germline V CDR1 and CDR2: SGHTA, FQGTGA. CDR3 length: 15 residues. V lost 5 bases to trimming and J lost 2 bases, with 13 bases between them. The chain couples TRBV7-3 to TRBJ2-1, with a weak D call TRBD1 (6 bases). This clonotype was sampled from a woman aged 45-59 years with non-small cell lung cancer. What was sequenced was distant non-tumor lung tissue. The CDR3 spells CASSLTGDPYNEQFF. As DNA, the CDR3 is TGTGCCAGCAGCCTGACAGGAGATCCCTACAATGAGCAGTTCTTC.